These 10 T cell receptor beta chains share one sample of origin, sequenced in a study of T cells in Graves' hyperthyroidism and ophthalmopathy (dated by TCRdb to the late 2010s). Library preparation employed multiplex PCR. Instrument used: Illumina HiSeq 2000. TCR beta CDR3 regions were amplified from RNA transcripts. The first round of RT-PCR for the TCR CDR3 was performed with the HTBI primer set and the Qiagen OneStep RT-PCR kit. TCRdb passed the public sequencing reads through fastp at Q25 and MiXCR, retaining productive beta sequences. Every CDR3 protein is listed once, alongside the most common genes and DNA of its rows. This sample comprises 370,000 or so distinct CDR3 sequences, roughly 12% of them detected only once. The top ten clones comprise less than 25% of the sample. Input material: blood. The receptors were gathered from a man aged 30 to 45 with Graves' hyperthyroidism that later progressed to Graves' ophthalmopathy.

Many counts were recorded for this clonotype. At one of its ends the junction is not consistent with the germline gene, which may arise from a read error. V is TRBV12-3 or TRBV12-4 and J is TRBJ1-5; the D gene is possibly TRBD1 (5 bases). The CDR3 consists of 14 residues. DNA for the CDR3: TGTGCCAGCAGCTTAGGGGCCGTCAATCAGCCCCAGCATTTT. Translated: CASSLGAVNQPQHF.

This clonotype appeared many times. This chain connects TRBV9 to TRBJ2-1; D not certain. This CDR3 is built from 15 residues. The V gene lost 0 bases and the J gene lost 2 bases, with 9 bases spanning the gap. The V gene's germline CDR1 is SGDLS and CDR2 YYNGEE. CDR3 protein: CASSVVSRPYNEQFF. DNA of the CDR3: TGTGCCAGCAGCGTAGTGTCGAGACCCTACAATGAGCAGTTCTTC. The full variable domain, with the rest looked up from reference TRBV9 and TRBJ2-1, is DSGVTQTPKHLITATGQRVTLRCSPRSGDLSVYWYQQSLDQGLQFLIQYYNGEERAKGNILERFSAQQFPDLHSELNLSSLELGDSALYFCASSVVSRPYNEQFFGPGTRLTVL.

The CDR3 DNA reads as TGTGCCTGGAGTGGTTACGCCGGGACAGGGAGGTACGAGCAGTACTTC. Its translation: CAWSGYAGTGRYEQYF. The V and J genes are TRBV30 and TRBJ2-7; 9 nucleotides match TRBD1. The J segment lost 4 bases and the V segment lost 1 base, leaving 11 bases of the junction unmatched. Germline V gene data show CDR1 as GTSNPN and CDR2 as SVGIG (reference sequence). The CDR3 loop spans 16 amino acids.

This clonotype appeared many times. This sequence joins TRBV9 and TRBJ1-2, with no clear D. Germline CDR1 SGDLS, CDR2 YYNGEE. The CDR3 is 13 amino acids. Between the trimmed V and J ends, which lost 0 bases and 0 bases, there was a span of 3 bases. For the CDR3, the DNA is TGTGCCAGCAGCGTAGTCTCTAACTATGGCTACACCTTC. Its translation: CASSVVSNYGYTF.

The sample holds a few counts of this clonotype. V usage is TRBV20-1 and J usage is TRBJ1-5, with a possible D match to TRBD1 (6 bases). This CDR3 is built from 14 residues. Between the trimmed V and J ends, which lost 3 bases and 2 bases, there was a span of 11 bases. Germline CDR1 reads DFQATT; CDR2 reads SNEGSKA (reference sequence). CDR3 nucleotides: TGCAGTGCTAGCGGGGCAGGGGGCAATCAGCCCCAGCATTTT. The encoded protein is CSASGAGGNQPQHF.

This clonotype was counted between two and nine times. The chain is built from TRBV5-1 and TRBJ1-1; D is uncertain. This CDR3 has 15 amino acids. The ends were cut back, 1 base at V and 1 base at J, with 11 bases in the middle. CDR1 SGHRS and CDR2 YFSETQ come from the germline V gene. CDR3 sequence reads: CASSLTGVSNTEAFF. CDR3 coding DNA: TGCGCCAGCAGCTTGACGGGAGTATCGAACACTGAAGCTTTCTTT.

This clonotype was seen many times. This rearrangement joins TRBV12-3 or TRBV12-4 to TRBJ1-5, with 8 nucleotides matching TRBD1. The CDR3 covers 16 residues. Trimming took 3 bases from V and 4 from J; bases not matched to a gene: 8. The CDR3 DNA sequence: TGTGCCAGCAGTTTGGCCGGGACAGGACAGAATCAGCCCCAGCATTTT. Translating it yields CASSLAGTGQNQPQHF.

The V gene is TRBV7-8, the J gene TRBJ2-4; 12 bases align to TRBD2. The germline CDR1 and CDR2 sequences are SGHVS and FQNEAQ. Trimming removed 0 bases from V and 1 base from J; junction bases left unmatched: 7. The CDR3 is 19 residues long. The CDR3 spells CASSLAASGGAVAKNIQYF. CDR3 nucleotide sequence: TGTGCCAGCAGCTTAGCCGCTAGCGGGGGGGCAGTCGCCAAAAACATTCAGTACTTC.

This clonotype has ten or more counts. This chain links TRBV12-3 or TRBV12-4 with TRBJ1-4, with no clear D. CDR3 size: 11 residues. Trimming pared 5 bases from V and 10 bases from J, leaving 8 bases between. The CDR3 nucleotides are TGTGCCAGCAGTGTGGGCGCAAAACTGTTTTTT. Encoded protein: CASSVGAKLFF.

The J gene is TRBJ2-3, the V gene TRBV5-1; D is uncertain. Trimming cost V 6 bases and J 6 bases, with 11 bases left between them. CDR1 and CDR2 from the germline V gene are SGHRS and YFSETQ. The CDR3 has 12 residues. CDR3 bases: TGCGCCAGCACGTCTACCTCGGATACGCAGTATTTT. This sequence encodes CASTSTSDTQYF.